The present TCR beta chain was sequenced within a study of CD8 T cells in Susac syndrome. The V end lost 5 bases, the J end lost 9 bases, and 11 bases lay between the germline ends. The germline CDR1 and CDR2 sequences are LNHDA and SQIVND (reference sequence). CDR3 length: 12 residues. TEMRA cells were enriched by FACS, and CD4+ and CD8+ T cells were negatively isolated. With random hexamers, reverse transcription was performed on roughly 0.45 to 1 ug of RNA. Amplification of TCR beta CDR3 was carried out by immunoSEQ multiplex PCR, which covered 54 Vbeta and 13 Jbeta segments. TCRdb independently ran MiXCR on the immunoSEQ multiplex PCR reads; one entry per CDR3 protein. The sample gives about 300,000 distinct CDR3 sequences, around nine tenths of which show up once; 0.18% is in the top ten.

The V gene is TRBV19, the J gene TRBJ2-1, with D perhaps TRBD2 (6 bases). The TCR comes from a human donor with multiple sclerosis. Sequencing was carried out using CD8+ T cells from PBMCs. DNA of the CDR3: TGTGCCAGTAGTGGTACCGGGGGTGAGCAGTTCTTC. Translated: CASSGTGGEQFF.